This entry describes one T cell receptor (beta chain). CDR3 size: 15 residues. The V gene lost 6 bases and the J gene lost 3 bases, with 17 bases spanning the gap. Germline V gene data show CDR1 as LNHDA and CDR2 as SQIVND (reference sequence). The data were taken from a study of T cells in Graves' hyperthyroidism and ophthalmopathy. There were TCR beta CDR3 regions amplified from RNA transcripts. With the HTBI primer set, the TCR CDR3 went through a first round of RT-PCR. TCRdb processed the multiplex PCR reads anew with MiXCR; each CDR3 protein has one entry. Of about 600,000 distinct CDR3 sequences detected, roughly 16% appear once; the ten largest clones hold approximately 3.5%.

Specimen: blood. This receptor was taken from a woman aged 35 to 49 with Graves' ophthalmopathy. The V call is TRBV19, the J call TRBJ1-1; D not certain. The CDR3 nucleotides are TGTGCCAGTAGAAGTGTAAAGGCCTGGCACACTGAAGCTTTCTTT. Protein: CASRSVKAWHTEAFF.